The rows below give T cell receptor beta chains drawn from one sample of a study of regulatory T cells in long-lasting Graves disease. Each CDR3 protein gets one entry after TCRdb re-called the multiplex PCR reads with MiXCR. Of some 450,000 distinct CDR3 sequences listed, about a quarter are singletons. Sequenced here: peripheral blood mononuclear cells (PBMCs), sampled when the disease was refractory, from a patient treated with antithyroid drugs. These receptors originate from a female donor with Graves disease. Both conserved end residues are part of each CDR3. The D gene is left open where the match is weak. Clone size is given for some rows only: seen once, a few or many times, or a class if the clone is expanded.

v_gene	abundance	d_gene	j_gene	CDR3aa	CDR3nt
TRBV7-2	few	TRBD2	TRBJ2-7	CASSLVGTSVSYEQYF	TGTGCCAGCAGCTTAGTTGGGACTAGCGTGTCCTACGAGCAGTACTTC
TRBV19	NA	TRBD2	TRBJ2-7	CASSISTSGRSYEQYF	TGTGCCAGTAGTATATCGACTAGCGGGAGGAGCTACGAGCAGTACTTC
TRBV3-1	few	TRBD1	TRBJ2-7	CASSPGTGKWQYF	TGTGCCAGCAGTCCCGGGACAGGGAAGTGGCAGTACTTC
TRBV29-1	many	NA	TRBJ1-1	CSVERYTEAFF	TGCAGCGTTGAACGGTACACTGAAGCTTTCTTT
TRBV7-9	few	NA	TRBJ2-7	CASSLGEQGDEQYF	TGTGCCAGCAGCTTAGGGGAACAGGGCGACGAGCAGTACTTC
TRBV2	NA	NA	TRBJ2-7	CASSDMDFPSSYEQYF	TGTGCCAGCAGCGACATGGACTTTCCTAGCTCCTACGAGCAGTACTTC
TRBV20-1	few	NA	TRBJ1-5	CSATTGGNQPQHF	TGCAGTGCCACGACGGGTGGCAATCAGCCCCAGCATTTT
TRBV7-9	many	NA	TRBJ1-2	CASGGDGYTF	TGTGCCAGCGGAGGAGATGGCTACACCTTC
TRBV29-1	NA	NA	TRBJ1-4	CSVLSAHEKLFF	TGCAGCGTTCTCTCGGCCCATGAAAAACTGTTTTTT
TRBV2	many	NA	TRBJ1-1	CASSGQGGIAEAFF	TGTGCCAGCAGTGGCCAGGGCGGGATCGCTGAAGCTTTCTTT
TRBV12-3/TRBV12-4	many	NA	TRBJ2-7	CASSLRAAYEQYF	TGTGCCAGCAGTCTCAGGGCAGCCTACGAGCAGTACTTC
TRBV3-1	NA	NA	TRBJ1-1	CASSFTGLGPATEAFF	TGTGCCAGCAGCTTCACGGGGTTGGGCCCTGCGACTGAAGCTTTCTTT
TRBV19	NA	NA	TRBJ1-5	CASSAQGLSNQPQHF	TGTGCCAGTAGTGCCCAGGGATTGAGCAATCAGCCCCAGCATTTT
TRBV3-1	many	NA	TRBJ1-1	CASSQLSKNTEAFF	TGTGCCAGCAGCCAGCTAAGCAAAAACACTGAAGCTTTCTTT
TRBV20-1	NA	TRBD2	TRBJ2-5	CSAGTSSLQETQYF	TGCAGTGCTGGGACTAGCTCCCTCCAAGAGACCCAGTACTTC
TRBV5-1	NA	NA	TRBJ1-1	CASSLTGTGMNTEAFF	TGCGCCAGCAGCCTCACCGGGACGGGAATGAACACTGAAGCTTTCTTT
TRBV7-9	NA	NA	TRBJ2-3	CASSLDSHDTQYF	TGTGCCAGCAGCCTAGACTCTCATGATACGCAGTATTTT